This T cell receptor (beta chain) was retrieved from a study of T cell repertoires in cytomegalovirus infection. Study context: Evidence of both CMV infection and a matching HLA type came from public TCR beta signatures.

Germline assignment: CDR1 MNHEY and CDR2 SVGAGI. The CDR3 extends over 14 amino acids. V dropped 2 bases and J dropped 5 bases, with 12 bases sitting between them. Study findings and constraints: HLA-C-restricted CMV clonotypes gave the most frequent clonotype in two of eight donors.

A remark on this clonotype: Its antigen remains unidentified.

TCRdb redid the calling of the reads with MiXCR, one entry per CDR3 protein. Of about 450,000 distinct CDR3 sequences listed, 25% to 40% are singletons. The source of this sequence is a human donor in good health (CMV status not recorded). Some clones in this sample may be carry-over from other donors' samples. Input material: PBMCs. The chain joins TRBV6-5 to TRBJ1-1, with D possibly TRBD1 on 5 matching bases. The CDR3 nucleotides read TGTGCCAGCAGTTACCGCGGGGGGTGGACTGAAGCTTTCTTT. Its translation: CASSYRGGWTEAFF.